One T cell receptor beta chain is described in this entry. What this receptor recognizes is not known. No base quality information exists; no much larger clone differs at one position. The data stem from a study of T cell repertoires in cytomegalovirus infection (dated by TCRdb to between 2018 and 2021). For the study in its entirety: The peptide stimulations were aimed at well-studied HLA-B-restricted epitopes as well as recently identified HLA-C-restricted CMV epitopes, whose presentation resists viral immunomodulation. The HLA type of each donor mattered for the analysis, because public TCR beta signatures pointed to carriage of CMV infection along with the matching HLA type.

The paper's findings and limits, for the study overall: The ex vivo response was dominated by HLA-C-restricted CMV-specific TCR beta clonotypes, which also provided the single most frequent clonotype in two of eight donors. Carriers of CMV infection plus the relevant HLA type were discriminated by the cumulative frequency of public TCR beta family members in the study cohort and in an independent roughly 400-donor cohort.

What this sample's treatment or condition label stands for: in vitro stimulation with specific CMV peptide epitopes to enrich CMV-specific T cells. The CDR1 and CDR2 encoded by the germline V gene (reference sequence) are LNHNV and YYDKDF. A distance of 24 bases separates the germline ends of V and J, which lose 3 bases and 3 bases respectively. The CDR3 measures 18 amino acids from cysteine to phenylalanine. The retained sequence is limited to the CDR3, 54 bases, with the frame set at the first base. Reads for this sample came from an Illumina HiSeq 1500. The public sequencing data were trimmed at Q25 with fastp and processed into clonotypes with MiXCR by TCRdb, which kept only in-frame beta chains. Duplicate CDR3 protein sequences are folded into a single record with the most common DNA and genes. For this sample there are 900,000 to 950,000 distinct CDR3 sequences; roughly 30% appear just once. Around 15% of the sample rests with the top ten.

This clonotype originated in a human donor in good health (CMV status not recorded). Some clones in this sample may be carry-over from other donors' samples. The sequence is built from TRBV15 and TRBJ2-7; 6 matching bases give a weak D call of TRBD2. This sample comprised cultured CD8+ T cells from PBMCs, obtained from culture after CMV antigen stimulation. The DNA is TGTGCCACCAGCAGCCAAAGACCGGGAGAGGCAGGGCTCTACGAGCAGTACTTC. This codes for CATSSQRPGEAGLYEQYF.